The rows below give T cell receptor beta chains drawn from one sample of a study of cytomegalovirus exposure and HLA in healthy donors. Profiled with immunoSEQ multiplex PCR; TCRdb holds only in-frame clones, not every one. Of more than 110,000 clones listed, roughly 77% are singletons. Sequencing was carried out using PBMCs. The origin of the receptors is a woman aged 25 to 39 in good health and CMV-seronegative. Both conserved end residues are trimmed from each CDR3.

j_gene: TRBJ1-4; v_gene: TRBV27; CDR3aa: ASSLMQGEKLF
j_gene: TRBJ2-7; v_gene: TRBV6-1; CDR3aa: ASSDVYEQY
j_gene: TRBJ1-1; v_gene: TRBV6-1; CDR3aa: ASSELGRDSVEAF
j_gene: TRBJ2-7; v_gene: TRBV27; CDR3aa: ASRRDSGFSYEQY
j_gene: TRBJ1-5; v_gene: TRBV2; CDR3aa: ASAGGNQPQH
j_gene: TRBJ1-5; v_gene: TRBV6-5; CDR3aa: ASSRTGLSNQPQH
j_gene: TRBJ2-1; v_gene: TRBV7-6; CDR3aa: ASSLGGYEQF
j_gene: TRBJ2-2; v_gene: TRBV11-1; CDR3aa: ASSLLDGRGTGELF
j_gene: TRBJ2-7; v_gene: TRBV6-7; CDR3aa: ASSYREDPYEQY
j_gene: TRBJ2-5; v_gene: TRBV4-2; CDR3aa: ASSQGRGGQETQY
j_gene: TRBJ2-5; v_gene: TRBV4-1; CDR3aa: ASSQDRTGGVWETQY
j_gene: TRBJ1-1; v_gene: TRBV14; CDR3aa: ASSQLAVNTEAF
j_gene: TRBJ1-1; v_gene: TRBV12-5; CDR3aa: ASGSDRENTEAF
j_gene: TRBJ1-2; v_gene: TRBV5-4; CDR3aa: ASGTTGREYGYT
j_gene: TRBJ2-5; v_gene: TRBV2; CDR3aa: ASTRGTSTAETQY
j_gene: TRBJ2-2; v_gene: TRBV13; CDR3aa: ASSSRGRLAGELF
j_gene: TRBJ1-2; v_gene: TRBV27; CDR3aa: ASSLGREGGYT
j_gene: TRBJ1-2; v_gene: TRBV18; CDR3aa: ASSPYSRGYT
j_gene: TRBJ2-7; v_gene: TRBV2; CDR3aa: ASSERASSPYEQY
j_gene: TRBJ2-7; v_gene: TRBV4-1; CDR3aa: ASSQHRSYEQY
j_gene: TRBJ1-1; v_gene: TRBV10-3; CDR3aa: AISEDVGQSNTEAF
j_gene: TRBJ2-7; v_gene: TRBV4-1; CDR3aa: ASSPSRDEQY
j_gene: TRBJ1-5; v_gene: TRBV19; CDR3aa: ASSTPQGGQPQH